These 17 T cell receptor beta chains were sequenced from one sample in a study of radiotherapy plus CTLA-4 blockade in lung cancer. TCRdb's table, derived via immunoSEQ multiplex PCR, lists solely in-frame clones and lacks some. The data contain approximately 52,000 clones, 65% to 80% of them seen just once; the ten biggest clones take up 2% to 2.5%. Material: peripheral blood, obtained from a patient treated with radiotherapy plus ipilimumab. These receptors were collected from a human donor with non-small cell lung cancer whose response to radiotherapy plus ipilimumab could not be evaluated.

V gene TRBV18 combines with J gene TRBJ1-2; 8 bases line up with TRBD1. This CDR3 comprises 15 residues. Germline assignment: CDR1 KGHSH and CDR2 LQKENI. Trimming removed 2 bases from V and 1 base from J; junction bases left unmatched: 3. The CDR3: CASSPSDRVNYGYTF. For the CDR3, the DNA is TGTGCCAGCTCACCATCGGACAGGGTTAACTATGGCTACACCTTC.

J is TRBJ2-1 and V is TRBV7-2; D possibly corresponds to TRBD1 (5 bases). V lost 5 bases, J lost 2 bases, and 10 bases lay in between. Germline lookup yields CDR1 SGHTA and CDR2 FQGNSA. The CDR3 sequence is 14 residues long. The CDR3 region has the DNA TGTGCCAGCAGCGACAGTCCGGCCTACAATGAGCAGTTCTTC. Its translation is CASSDSPAYNEQFF.

V usage is TRBV5-1 and J usage is TRBJ2-3, with 9 bases that match TRBD1. Germline V lookup: CDR1 SGHRS, CDR2 YFSETQ. This CDR3 region has 14 residues. Unmatched junction bases numbered 6, after V lost 7 bases and J lost 3 bases. The CDR3 loop reads CASAQGAKTDTQYF. In DNA form, the CDR3 reads TGCGCCAGCGCACAGGGGGCTAAGACAGATACGCAGTATTTT.

On this clone: Other DNA sequences in the sample encode the same CDR3. V is TRBV5-1 and J is TRBJ2-3; a weak D match, TRBD1 (6 bases). Trimming took off 0 bases at V and 3 bases at J, with 8 bases between the two ends. Germline CDR1 and CDR2: SGHRS and YFSETQ. CDR3 size: 14 residues. The CDR3 coding sequence is TGCGCCAGCAGCTTGGCCCAGGGGACAGATACGCAGTATTTT. Amino acid sequence: CASSLAQGTDTQYF.

In this sample, this clone turned up once. The chain has TRBV6-1 and TRBJ2-7, with D perhaps matching TRBD1 (6 bases). Germline V lookup: CDR1 MNHNS, CDR2 SASEGT. This CDR3 is 16 amino acids long. Trimming removed 1 base from V and 2 bases from J, with 15 bases in between. The DNA of the CDR3 is TGTGCCAGCAGTGAAGAGATTTGGGGGCCTCCCTACGAGCAGTACTTC. This sequence encodes CASSEEIWGPPYEQYF.

The chain has TRBV9 and TRBJ2-2, with 10 bases that match TRBD2. The trim removed 0 bases at V and 6 bases at J, leaving 8 bases unmatched. This CDR3 is 17 amino acids long. Germline CDR1 SGDLS, CDR2 YYNGEE. The DNA of the CDR3 is TGTGCCAGCAGCGTAGCGTCTAGCGGGAGTGTCGCCGGGGAGCTGTTTTTT. Protein product: CASSVASSGSVAGELFF.

Within the sample, this clone is medium-sized (0.01 to 0.1%). V gene TRBV28 combines with J gene TRBJ1-5; 11 bases map to TRBD1. In germline, CDR1 is MDHEN, CDR2 SYDVKM. V gave up 0 bases and J gave up 8 bases; unmatched junction bases: 6. The CDR3 is 16 amino acids. CDR3 DNA: TGTGCCAGCAGTTTATGGGGGACAGGGGGTAGGAAGCCCCAGCATTTT. Translation: CASSLWGTGGRKPQHF. Using reference TRBV28 and TRBJ1-5 for the parts outside the CDR3, the full variable domain is DVKVTQSSRYLVKRTGEKVFLECVQDMDHENMFWYRQDPGLGLRLIYFSYDVKMKEKGDIPEGYSVSREKKERFSLILESASTNQTSMYLCASSLWGTGGRKPQHFGDGTRLSIL.

This sequence joins TRBV5-1 and TRBJ2-3; tentatively, D is TRBD2 (7 bases). There are 14 residues in the CDR3. The ends were cut back, 4 bases at V and 6 bases at J, with 15 bases in the middle. The germline gives CDR1 SGHRS, CDR2 YFSETQ. Here the CDR3 reads CASSRGGASDTQYF. CDR3 DNA: TGCGCCAGCAGCAGAGGGGGGGCAAGTGATACGCAGTATTTT.

The chain couples TRBV28 to TRBJ1-4; no firm D call. The CDR3 contains 15 residues. Trimming removed 8 bases from V and 1 base from J, with 14 bases in between. Germline CDR1 and CDR2: MDHEN and SYDVKM. The CDR3 spells CASARRRITNEKLFF. The DNA of the CDR3 is TGTGCCAGCGCCCGGAGGAGGATAACTAATGAAAAACTGTTTTTT.

V is TRBV7-8 and J is TRBJ1-5, with a weak D call TRBD1 (5 bases). Trimming took off 1 base at V and 3 bases at J, with 10 bases between the two ends. From germline, CDR1 is SGHVS and CDR2 FQNEAQ. The CDR3 is 15 residues long. CDR3 nucleotides: TGTGCCAGCAGCTTAGTGGCAGGGATCAATCAGCCCCAGCATTTT. Amino acid sequence: CASSLVAGINQPQHF. Looking up the rest from reference TRBV7-8 and TRBJ1-5 gives the full variable domain: GAGVSQSPRYKVAKRGQDVALRCDPISGHVSLFWYQQALGQGPEFLTYFQNEAQLDKSGLPSDRFFAERPEGSVSTLKIQRTQQEDSAVYLCASSLVAGINQPQHFGDGTRLSIL.

This clone has a single count. The CDR3 carries no conserved terminal phenylalanine or tryptophan, so it likely arises from a read error. The DNA is left out, because the CDR3 cannot be placed on it with certainty; the CDR3 is given as TCRdb lists it. The rearrangement links TRBV6-7 to TRBJ1-2; TRBD1 was called by the table and not checked on the DNA. TRBV6-7 is placed among ORFs of uncertain function. The CDR3 extends over 11 residues, inclusive of both ends. The CDR3 sequence: CASSLLWGFVV.

The chain has TRBV6-5 and TRBJ2-5, with no clear D. Looked up from germline, CDR1 is MNHEY and CDR2 is SVGAGI. CDR3 length equals 14 residues. The ends were cut back, 6 bases at V and 5 bases at J, with 16 bases in the middle. The CDR3 DNA is TGTGCCAGCAGCCCCCCCGAGAGCATCGAGACCCAGTACTTC. This sequence encodes CASSPPESIETQYF.

The chain links TRBV5-1 to TRBJ1-2; D not certain. CDR3 size: 16 residues. Germline loops: CDR1 SGHRS, CDR2 YFSETQ. V lost 0 bases, J lost 0 bases, and 12 bases lay in between. In DNA form, the CDR3 reads TGCGCCAGCAGCTTGGACCCAGACACCACTAACTATGGCTACACCTTC. Amino acid sequence: CASSLDPDTTNYGYTF.

This clone was counted once. The V gene is TRBV6-6, the J gene TRBJ2-2; 11 nucleotides match TRBD1. CDR1 and CDR2 from the germline V gene are MNHNY and SVGAGI (reference sequence). CDR3 length: 15 residues. V trimming: 7 bases; J trimming: 5 bases; junction bases outside the gene matches: 6. Written as DNA, the CDR3 is TGTGCCAGCACCGGGACAGGGGGAGGTACCGGGGAGCTGTTTTTT. It codes for CASTGTGGGTGELFF.

CDR3 sequence (DNA): TGTGCCAGCAGCTTTCGAGGTACTAATGAAAAACTGTTTTTT. This gives the protein CASSFRGTNEKLFF. This chain links TRBV5-6 with TRBJ1-4; no reliable D call. V lost 2 bases and J 2 bases, leaving 7 bases between the germline ends. The CDR3 is made up of 14 amino acids. Per the germline V gene, CDR1 is SGHDT and CDR2 is YYEEEE.

CDR3 sequence reads: CASSAGQGPAAYGYTF. CDR3 nucleotides: TGCGCCAGCAGTGCGGGACAGGGGCCAGCTGCCTATGGCTACACCTTC. The chain carries TRBV4-1 and TRBJ1-2; 10 bases fit TRBD1. The CDR3 contains 16 residues. The germline CDR1 and CDR2 sequences are MGHRA and YSYEKL. J lost 4 bases, V lost 6 bases, and 11 bases had no gene match.

The rearrangement uses TRBV7-8 and TRBJ2-2, with D possibly matching TRBD2 (6 bases). Trimming stripped 7 bases from V and 4 bases from J, with 19 bases between. CDR1 is SGHVS, CDR2 FQNEAQ, per germline. The CDR3 length is 16 residues. Here the CDR3 DNA reads TGTGCCAGCACCACACCCCGCGGAGGGGTCACCGGGGAGCTGTTTTTT. This encodes CASTTPRGGVTGELFF. Complete variable domain (other parts from reference TRBV7-8 and TRBJ2-2): GAGVSQSPRYKVAKRGQDVALRCDPISGHVSLFWYQQALGQGPEFLTYFQNEAQLDKSGLPSDRFFAERPEGSVSTLKIQRTQQEDSAVYLCASTTPRGGVTGELFFGEGSRLTVL.